What follows are 17 T cell receptor beta chains derived from one specimen sequenced in a study of T-cell reconstitution after alpha-beta-depleted transplantation in children. Unique molecular identifiers were incorporated when the TCRbeta library was constructed. Using its own MiXCR run on the PCR reads, TCRdb lists one record per CDR3 protein. The data contain about 600,000 distinct CDR3 sequences, 13% of them singletons. Sequenced here: PBMCs, mostly from graft donor cells, sampled 360 days after TCRalphabeta/CD19-depleted stem cell transplant. These receptors were obtained from a male patient aged 10-17 years who had a stem cell transplant for acute myeloid leukemia, so the T cells may come from the graft donor.

This clonotype was counted only a few times. This chain joins TRBV7-2 and TRBJ1-1; D uncertain. The CDR3 totals 16 residues. Germline V lookup: CDR1 SGHTA, CDR2 FQGNSA. V was trimmed by 0 bases and J by 1 base, leaving 12 bases between them. CDR3 sequence reads: CASSLAQVRRNTEAFF. The CDR3 nucleotides are TGTGCCAGCAGCTTAGCTCAGGTTCGGAGGAACACTGAAGCTTTCTTT.

This clonotype was recorded at least ten times. The chain has TRBV28 and TRBJ2-3; TRBD2 agrees at 14 bases. This CDR3 region has 18 residues. Trimming cost V 5 bases and J 5 bases; bases outside gene matches: 12. Germline-derived CDR1 and CDR2 are MDHEN and SYDVKM. The CDR3 region has the DNA TGTGCCAGCAGTCCTCGGCTGGGACTAGCGGGAGTAGGAGATACGCAGTATTTT. Its protein is CASSPRLGLAGVGDTQYF.

This clonotype was seen more than once but under ten times. J is TRBJ2-7 and V is TRBV19; no reliable D call. Germline V gives CDR1 LNHDA, CDR2 SQIVND (reference sequence). The CDR3 consists of 14 residues. V lost 5 bases and J 3 bases, leaving 14 bases between the germline ends. The CDR3, as DNA: TGTGCCAGTAGTTTCACGACGGACGGCTACGAGCAGTACTTC. It specifies CASSFTTDGYEQYF.

This clonotype was recorded once. The V call is TRBV4-3, the J call TRBJ2-3; D unclear. V lost 0 bases, J lost 2 bases, and 18 bases lay in between. Germline V gene data show CDR1 as LGHNA and CDR2 as YSLEER. The CDR3 loop spans 18 amino acids. CDR3 region: CASSQDQTTQFYTDTQYF. The CDR3 DNA reads as TGCGCCAGCAGCCAAGATCAAACGACCCAATTTTACACAGATACGCAGTATTTT.

This clonotype has just a few counts. The rearrangement uses TRBV6-5 and TRBJ2-1, with 11 nucleotides matching TRBD1. The CDR3 consists of 15 residues. The germline gives CDR1 MNHEY, CDR2 SVGAGI. With 5 bases clipped from V and 6 bases from J, the junction kept 6 bases outside the gene matches. In DNA form, the CDR3 reads TGTGCCAGCAGTCCCTGGACAGGGGGCCTCAATGAGCAGTTCTTC. This codes for CASSPWTGGLNEQFF.

This clonotype was seen more than once but under ten times. The CDR3 sequence: CASRGSPETQYF. The CDR3 region has the DNA TGCGCCAGCCGAGGGTCCCCAGAGACCCAGTACTTC. The V and J genes are TRBV10-2 and TRBJ2-5, with a weak D call TRBD2 (5 bases). Trimming removed 8 bases at V and 4 bases at J, with 11 bases between. Per the germline V gene, CDR1 is WSHSY and CDR2 is SAAADI. The CDR3 extends over 12 amino acids.

This clonotype was seen repeatedly, ten times or more. The V call is TRBV12-3 or TRBV12-4, the J call TRBJ2-5; D not certain. CDR3 size: 14 residues. The ends were cut back, 3 bases at V and 0 bases at J, with 8 bases in the middle. The DNA of the CDR3 is TGTGCCAGCAGTTTCCCAATGTACCAAGAGACCCAGTACTTC. As protein: CASSFPMYQETQYF.

This clonotype has ten or more counts. Mismatch with germline at one junction end may stem from a read error. The V and J genes are TRBV28 and TRBJ2-1; D not resolved. The CDR3 loop spans 12 amino acids. Germline CDR1 and CDR2: MDHEN and SYDVKM. The DNA for the CDR3 is TGTGCCAGCAGCTTATCTTACAATGAGCAGTTCTTC. This encodes CASSLSYNEQFF. The whole variable domain, remainder taken from reference TRBV28 and TRBJ2-1, is DVKVTQSSRYLVKRTGEKVFLECVQDMDHENMFWYRQDPGLGLRLIYFSYDVKMKEKGDIPEGYSVSREKKERFSLILESASTNQTSMYLCASSLSYNEQFFGPGTRLTVL.

This rearrangement joins TRBV5-1 to TRBJ2-1; TRBD2 matches at 13 bases. The CDR3 is 16 amino acids. Germline values: CDR1 SGHRS, CDR2 YFSETQ. The J segment lost 9 bases and the V segment lost 3 bases, leaving 9 bases of the junction unmatched. The CDR3 here is CASSWARLAGGLEQFF. Here the CDR3 DNA reads TGCGCCAGCAGCTGGGCCCGACTAGCGGGAGGCCTTGAGCAGTTCTTC. The full variable domain, with the rest looked up from reference TRBV5-1 and TRBJ2-1, is KAGVTQTPRYLIKTRGQQVTLSCSPISGHRSVSWYQQTPGQGLQFLFEYFSETQRNKGNFPGRFSGRQFSNSRSEMNVSTLELGDSALYLCASSWARLAGGLEQFFGPGTRLTVL.

This chain connects TRBV19 to TRBJ2-3; TRBD2 matches 8 bases. The CDR3 spans 15 residues. Germline V gene sequence: CDR1 LNHDA, CDR2 SQIVND (reference sequence). Unmatched junction bases numbered 6, after V lost 6 bases and J lost 1 base. CDR3 sequence: CASRSGAGGTDTQYF. The CDR3 nucleotides are TGTGCCAGTAGGTCGGGAGCGGGAGGCACAGATACGCAGTATTTT.

The chain uses TRBV15 and TRBJ2-7; D is unresolved. CDR1 is LNHNV, CDR2 YYDKDF, per germline (reference sequence). V lost 3 bases to trimming and J lost 6 bases, with 9 bases between them. The CDR3 contains 12 residues. CDR3 bases: TGTGCCACCAGCAGGACCCAGATCGAGCAGTACTTC. Amino acids: CATSRTQIEQYF.

This clonotype was detected only a few times. The chain combines TRBV28 with TRBJ1-1; D is unresolved. The germline V gene encodes CDR1 MDHEN and CDR2 SYDVKM. The germline V and J ends were trimmed by 6 bases and 3 bases, with 14 bases remaining between them. This CDR3 is 14 amino acids long. Here the CDR3 reads CASSPFPPDTEAFF. The CDR3 coding sequence is TGTGCCAGCAGCCCCTTCCCCCCGGACACTGAAGCTTTCTTT.

This clonotype showed up just a few times. The rearrangement uses TRBV6-2 or TRBV6-3 and TRBJ2-7; D is perhaps TRBD1 (6 bases). The CDR3 sequence is 14 residues long. Trimming took 5 bases from V and 4 from J, leaving 15 bases between them. CDR1 and CDR2 (germline): MNHEY, SVGEGT. The CDR3 coding sequence is TGTGCCAGCAGTAAAGACAGGATAAAGTACGAGCAGTACTTC. Translated: CASSKDRIKYEQYF.

This clonotype appeared a few times. V usage is TRBV28 and J usage is TRBJ1-2; weak D call: TRBD1 (6 bases). Germline CDR1 and CDR2: MDHEN and SYDVKM. V was shortened by 6 bases and J by 6 bases, with 17 bases between the two germline ends. CDR3 length equals 14 residues. CDR3 DNA sequence: TGTGCCAGCAGAGATGACAGGAGGAGCAATGGCTACACCTTC. Residues: CASRDDRRSNGYTF.

The gene calls are TRBV5-1 and TRBJ1-1; D is ambiguous. Trimming removed 1 base from V and 0 bases from J, with 7 bases in between. Germline assignment: CDR1 SGHRS and CDR2 YFSETQ. The CDR3 sequence is 14 residues long. The CDR3 bases are TGCGCCAGCAGCTTGCGGCAGTTGAACACTGAAGCTTTCTTT. Protein product: CASSLRQLNTEAFF.

This clonotype turned up a few times. The gene calls are TRBV20-1 and TRBJ1-5; D uncertain. Germline CDR1 and CDR2: DFQATT and SNEGSKA (reference sequence). Trimming took 8 bases from V and 5 from J, leaving 19 bases between them. This CDR3 is 14 amino acids long. The CDR3 reads CSPIEAAGDQPQHF. The DNA of the CDR3 is TGCAGTCCGATAGAGGCGGCTGGCGATCAGCCCCAGCATTTT.

This clonotype has at least ten counts. This sequence joins TRBV29-1 and TRBJ2-3; 9 nucleotides match TRBD1. This CDR3 is 16 amino acids long. Germline loops: CDR1 SQVTM, CDR2 ANQGSEA. V shed 6 bases, J shed 4 bases, and the junction held 14 bases outside the gene matches. The chain's CDR3 is CSVELYSGTGSDTQYF. As DNA, the CDR3 is TGCAGCGTCGAACTGTACTCCGGGACAGGGTCAGATACGCAGTATTTT.